This TCR beta chain was obtained from a study of CD8 T cells in ankylosing spondylitis (TCRdb year 2017). With regard to the full study: The study set out to find disease-linked TCR variants by profiling T cell receptor beta repertoires in ankylosing spondylitis patients and healthy donors. The whole study cohort included 90 to 120 healthy donors and 25 ankylosing spondylitis patients. Peripheral blood was sampled, and synovial fluid was additionally collected from ankylosing spondylitis patients.

Here is what the overall study found, with its caveats: According to the report, matched synovial fluid samples from ankylosing spondylitis patients were significantly enriched for the disease-linked clones. Some TCR beta motif variants had previously been reported in synovial fluid and blood of reactive arthritis patients, which suggested common disease-initiation mechanisms. Blood from ankylosing spondylitis patients appeared to be characterized by a TCR beta motif made up of several highly homologous amino acid variants. The disease-linked clones had a CD8+ phenotype and were found at relatively low frequencies in peripheral blood.

This clonotype was recorded many times. Its cognate antigen has yet to be identified. No per-base quality is available; no much larger clone lies one base away. The CDR3, from cysteine to phenylalanine, totals 18 residues. Just CDR3 DNA is preserved here, 54 bases in frame from base 1. V and J are truncated by 3 bases and 0 bases respectively, leaving an intervening sequence of 18 bases. CDR1 SGHAT and CDR2 FQNNGV were looked up in the germline V gene. The run used an Illumina HiSeq 2500. Quantitative 5'-RACE with molecular barcodes was used to prepare TCR beta libraries. Per the original workflow: Disease-linked TCR variants were identified with a new computational method built on a probabilistic model of VDJ rearrangement. TCRdb applied fastp at Q25 and MiXCR to the public reads, then kept only in-frame beta chains. Rows are unified per CDR3 protein, each entry keeping the most common DNA and genes. These V and J calls originate from TCRdb's pipeline instead of the authors' own analysis. For this sample the table gives approximately 260,000 distinct CDR3 sequences, of which around 9.1% were detected only once. Jointly, the top ten make up nearly 7% of the sample.

The sequencing input was blood, either unsorted or a sorted T cell fraction (not recorded which). This sequence uses TRBV11-2 and TRBJ2-1; perhaps TRBD2 is the D gene, with 5 bases matching. The receptor was isolated from a male donor with ankylosing spondylitis or in good health (not recorded which). CDR3 loop: CASSLTRLLRSSYNEQFF. The DNA sequence follows: TGTGCCAGCAGCTTGACCAGACTACTCAGGAGCTCCTACAATGAGCAGTTCTTC. When the CDR3 is completed using the reference TRBV11-2 and TRBJ2-1 genes on either side, the full variable domain is EAGVAQSPRYKIIEKRQSVAFWCNPISGHATLYWYQQILGQGPKLLIQFQNNGVVDDSQLPKDRFSAERLKGVDSTLKIQPAKLEDSAVYLCASSLTRLLRSSYNEQFFGPGTRLTVL.